This passage covers 21 T cell receptor beta chains from one sample sequenced in a study of blood T cell repertoires in COVID-19. Method: immunoSEQ multiplex PCR; TCRdb's copy keeps in-frame clones and lacks some. Of tens of thousands of clones in the sample, about 85% are singletons; the top ten hold approximately 13%. Sample: peripheral blood. The receptor set was obtained from a woman aged 70-85 years in a cohort sampled during active COVID-19.

The V and J genes are TRBV28 and TRBJ1-5; a weak D match, TRBD1 (5 bases). CDR1 MDHEN and CDR2 SYDVKM come from the germline V gene. The CDR3 contains 12 residues. Trimming removed 5 bases from V and 5 bases from J, with 7 bases in between. The CDR3: CASSQGDQPQHF. CDR3 coding DNA: TGTGCCAGCAGTCAGGGCGATCAGCCCCAGCATTTT.

The chain links TRBV11-2 to TRBJ1-2; no reliable D call. This CDR3 is 15 amino acids long. Germline V gene data show CDR1 as SGHAT and CDR2 as FQNNGV. V shed 6 bases and J shed 2 bases, with 16 bases lying between them. CDR3 DNA: TGTGCCAGCAGGGCCGGCCCAGGACTGAACTATGGCTACACCTTC. Its translation is CASRAGPGLNYGYTF. Supplemented by reference TRBV11-2 and TRBJ1-2, the full variable domain reads EAGVAQSPRYKIIEKRQSVAFWCNPISGHATLYWYQQILGQGPKLLIQFQNNGVVDDSQLPKDRFSAERLKGVDSTLKIQPAKLEDSAVYLCASRAGPGLNYGYTFGSGTRLTVV.

The chain employs TRBV6-5 and TRBJ1-5; possible D gene TRBD1, 5 bases. The CDR3 is made up of 14 amino acids. CDR1 is MNHEY, CDR2 SVGAGI, per germline. Trimming stripped 4 bases from V and 5 bases from J, with 12 bases between. The CDR3 protein is CASSSGQGDQPQHF. DNA for the CDR3: TGTGCCAGCAGTTCGGGCCAAGGGGATCAGCCCCAGCATTTT.

The V gene is TRBV3-1 (or the pseudogene TRBV3-2), the J gene TRBJ2-1; possible D gene TRBD2, 6 bases. Germline V gives CDR1 LGHDT, CDR2 YNNKEL (reference sequence). CDR3 length: 14 amino acids. Trimming took off 1 base at V and 2 bases at J, with 6 bases between the two ends. The CDR3 sequence is CASSQAGAYNEQFF. CDR3 nucleotide sequence: TGTGCCAGCAGCCAAGCGGGGGCCTACAATGAGCAGTTCTTC.

The chain couples TRBV18 to TRBJ2-1; 7 nucleotides align to TRBD1. The CDR3 consists of 15 residues. The trim removed 6 bases at V and 5 bases at J, leaving 10 bases unmatched. The germline V gene encodes CDR1 KGHSH and CDR2 LQKENI. The CDR3 is CASSPEGTVHNEQFF. CDR3 coding DNA: TGTGCCAGCTCGCCCGAAGGGACAGTCCACAATGAGCAGTTCTTC.

The genes are TRBV5-1 and TRBJ2-3; 12 positions match TRBD2. The germline V gene has CDR1 SGHRS and CDR2 YFSETQ. V lost 4 bases, J lost 0 bases, and 6 bases stayed unmatched. This CDR3 has 17 amino acids. The CDR3 loop reads CASSIPGLAGSTDTQYF. CDR3 in DNA: TGCGCCAGCAGCATTCCGGGACTAGCGGGTAGCACAGATACGCAGTATTTT.

The rearrangement uses TRBV7-9 and TRBJ2-3; D gene ambiguous. V was cut by 5 bases and J by 0 bases, with 9 bases left in between. This CDR3 is built from 14 residues. Germline CDR1 SEHNR, CDR2 FQNEAQ (reference sequence). CDR3 residues: CASSPSTSTDTQYF. CDR3 nucleotides: TGTGCCAGCAGCCCCTCGACTAGCACAGATACGCAGTATTTT.

The genes are TRBV7-9 and TRBJ2-3, with D possibly TRBD1 on 5 matching bases. V shed 4 bases and J shed 2 bases, with 19 bases lying between them. The CDR3 length is 17 residues. The germline V gene has CDR1 SEHNR and CDR2 FQNEAQ (reference sequence). CDR3 DNA sequence: TGTGCCAGCAGCTCCCTTACGGCCGACAGCTACACAGATACGCAGTATTTT. This encodes CASSSLTADSYTDTQYF.

The chain links TRBV28 to TRBJ2-7, with 11 bases that match TRBD2. This CDR3 region has 16 residues. Unmatched junction bases numbered 8, after V lost 6 bases and J lost 1 base. Germline CDR1 reads MDHEN; CDR2 reads SYDVKM. In nucleotides, the CDR3 is TGTGCCAGCAGGCCGGCCCTAGCGGGAGGATCCTACGAGCAGTACTTC. Translation gives CASRPALAGGSYEQYF.

This chain links TRBV4-3 with TRBJ1-6; 8 bases are a match to TRBD1. This CDR3 is 14 amino acids long. The trim removed 5 bases at V and 7 bases at J, leaving 4 bases unmatched. Germline V gene data show CDR1 as LGHNA and CDR2 as YSLEER. Written as DNA, the CDR3 is TGCGCCAGCAGCGCCGGACAGGGAAATTCACCCCTCCACTTT. Protein: CASSAGQGNSPLHF.

This rearrangement joins TRBV2 to TRBJ2-1; 7 bases map to TRBD2. CDR3 length: 12 amino acids. The V gene end was trimmed by 4 bases and the J gene end by 8 bases; junction bases not matched to a gene: 2. Germline assignment: CDR1 SNHLY and CDR2 FYNNEI. Here the CDR3 reads CASSGLADEQFF. The CDR3 DNA sequence: TGTGCCAGCAGTGGACTAGCCGATGAGCAGTTCTTC.

The chain employs TRBV3-1 (or the pseudogene TRBV3-2) and TRBJ2-1, with TRBD1 as a possible D gene (7 bases). CDR1 is LGHDT and CDR2 is YNNKEL in the germline V gene (reference sequence). This CDR3 is built from 17 residues. V lost 5 bases and J 3 bases, leaving 20 bases between the germline ends. CDR3 loop: CASSSGGSRGYYNEQFF. DNA for the CDR3: TGTGCCAGCAGCTCAGGGGGGAGCCGAGGATACTACAATGAGCAGTTCTTC.

This chain connects TRBV3-1 (or the pseudogene TRBV3-2) to TRBJ2-4; tentative D call: TRBD1 (6 bases). Trimming took 1 base from V and 8 from J, leaving 15 bases between them. CDR1 is LGHDT, CDR2 YNNKEL, per germline (reference sequence). The CDR3 spans 15 residues. The CDR3 bases are TGTGCCAGCAGCCAAGGCCCGAACAGGGTCGACATTCAGTACTTC. It codes for CASSQGPNRVDIQYF.

The chain uses TRBV7-9 and TRBJ2-1, with 11 bases identical to TRBD2. V dropped 10 bases and J dropped 7; count of bases not matched to a gene: 6. Germline CDR1 is SEHNR and CDR2 is FQNEAQ (reference sequence). This CDR3 has 13 amino acids. The DNA of the CDR3 is TGTGCCACCGTAGCGGGAGGGTCGAATGAGCAGTTCTTC. It specifies CATVAGGSNEQFF.

CDR3 sequence: CASSFPGLAGPDSTDTQYF. The CDR3, as DNA: TGCGCCAGCAGCTTTCCCGGACTAGCGGGACCGGATAGCACAGATACGCAGTATTTT. The V and J genes are TRBV5-1 and TRBJ2-3; TRBD2 agrees at 12 bases. The CDR3 has 19 residues. J was trimmed by 0 bases and V by 2 bases; bases with no gene match: 10. The V gene's germline CDR1 is SGHRS and CDR2 YFSETQ. The full variable domain, completed using reference TRBV5-1 and TRBJ2-3, is KAGVTQTPRYLIKTRGQQVTLSCSPISGHRSVSWYQQTPGQGLQFLFEYFSETQRNKGNFPGRFSGRQFSNSRSEMNVSTLELGDSALYLCASSFPGLAGPDSTDTQYFGPGTRLTVL.

This clone was detected many times. This rearrangement joins TRBV6-2 or TRBV6-3 to TRBJ2-7; D unclear. The V and J ends lost 6 bases and 7 bases respectively, with 13 bases between them. CDR3 length: 12 amino acids. Looked up from germline, CDR1 is MNHEY and CDR2 is SVGEGT. CDR3 residues: CASSPAWLEQYF. For the CDR3, the DNA is TGTGCCAGCAGCCCCGCGTGGTTGGAGCAGTACTTC.

This chain uses TRBV12-3 or TRBV12-4 with TRBJ2-7, with D unresolved. The CDR3 sequence is 13 residues long. V lost 3 bases and J 4 bases, leaving 10 bases between the germline ends. This CDR3 reads CASSFEVGYEQYF. The CDR3 coding sequence is TGTGCCAGCAGTTTTGAGGTAGGATACGAGCAGTACTTC.

The J gene is TRBJ2-2, the V gene TRBV20-1; tentatively, D is TRBD2 (5 bases). CDR3 size: 11 residues. Germline V lookup: CDR1 DFQATT, CDR2 SNEGSKA (reference sequence). The DNA of the CDR3 is TGCATAGCGAGGCAGACCGGGGAGCTGTTTTTT. It is translated as CIARQTGELFF.

V usage is TRBV28 and J usage is TRBJ1-5; 7 bases line up with TRBD1. The CDR3 totals 14 residues. Trimming cost V 6 bases and J 5 bases; bases outside gene matches: 7. Germline CDR1 reads MDHEN; CDR2 reads SYDVKM. DNA of the CDR3: TGTGCCAGCAGGTCAACAGGGGAGCATCAGCCCCAGCATTTT. This sequence encodes CASRSTGEHQPQHF.

This sequence joins TRBV25-1 and TRBJ1-2, with D perhaps TRBD1 (6 bases). CDR1 is MGHDK and CDR2 is SYGVNS in the germline V gene. The CDR3 spans 15 residues. V dropped 3 bases and J dropped 8 bases, with 19 bases sitting between them. The CDR3: CASSEGTGLSGGYTF. CDR3 nucleotide sequence: TGTGCCAGCAGTGAGGGAACAGGGCTCAGCGGCGGCTACACCTTC.

The count of this clone is one. V gene TRBV7-9 combines with J gene TRBJ2-2; 8 bases match TRBD2. The germline gives CDR1 SEHNR, CDR2 FQNEAQ (reference sequence). The CDR3 extends over 15 amino acids. V shed 5 bases and J 4 bases; nucleotides not matched to a gene: 6. This chain's CDR3 is CASSQAGATTGELFF. The CDR3 DNA follows: TGTGCCAGCAGCCAAGCGGGAGCCACCACCGGGGAGCTGTTTTTT.